This TCR beta chain was found in a study of CD8 T cells in Susac syndrome. The multiple sclerosis controls consisted of treatment-naive patients with relapsing-remitting disease, either stable or active. CDR3 length: 13 residues. Germline lookup yields CDR1 MNHEY and CDR2 SVGEGT. V shed 4 bases and J shed 7 bases, with 14 bases lying between them. A quantity of roughly 0.5 to 1 ug RNA underwent reverse transcription using random hexamers. The authors amplified TCR beta CDR3 across 54 Vbeta and 13 Jbeta using immunoSEQ multiplex PCR. TCRdb re-called the immunoSEQ multiplex PCR reads with MiXCR, one entry per CDR3 protein. The table lists 150,000 to 200,000 distinct CDR3 sequences, about 93% of them singletons.

The chain is built from TRBV6-2 or TRBV6-3 and TRBJ2-7; D not resolved. Sequencing was done on a sample of CD4+ T cells from PBMCs. The clonotype comes from a human donor with multiple sclerosis. Here the CDR3 DNA reads TGTGCCAGCAGTTCCACCACCCCTTGGGAGCAGTACTTC. Encoded protein: CASSSTTPWEQYF.